This TCR beta chain was observed in a study of kidney transplant recipient with SARS-CoV-2 infection. This clonotype came up a few times. A far bigger clonotype differs at one base, so this is likely a read error. This CDR3 is 15 amino acids long. Via MiXCR, TCRdb re-called the reads, giving one row per CDR3 protein. Here the sample spans 200,000 to 300,000 distinct CDR3 sequences, around 26% being singletons. The source of this sequence is a male patient aged 25 to 39 who had COVID-19 and was a kidney transplant recipient. Some T cells may be graft donor cells. The chain couples TRBV12-3 or TRBV12-4 to TRBJ2-5; 7 nucleotides align to TRBD1. The J call is doubtful: the DNA matches TRBJ2-7 better. The sample here was a blood sample, taken at baseline and on day 111 from a kidney transplant recipient. The CDR3 DNA reads TGTGCCGGCAGTTTGGAAACAGGGGCAGGTTACGAGCAGTACTTC. It translates to CAGSLETGAGYEQYF.